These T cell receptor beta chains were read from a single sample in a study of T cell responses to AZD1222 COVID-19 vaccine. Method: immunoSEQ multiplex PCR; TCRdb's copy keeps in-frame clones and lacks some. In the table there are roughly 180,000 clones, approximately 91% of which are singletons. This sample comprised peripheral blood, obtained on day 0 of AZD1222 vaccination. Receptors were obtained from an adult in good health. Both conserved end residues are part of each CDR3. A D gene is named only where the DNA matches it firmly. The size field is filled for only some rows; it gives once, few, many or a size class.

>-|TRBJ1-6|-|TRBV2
TGTGCCAGCAGTGACCTATTACAGGGCCGATCACCCCTCCACTTT
CASSDLLQGRSPLHF
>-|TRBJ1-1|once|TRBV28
TGTGCCAGCTCCGAAGGCGGGCAGAACACTGAAGCTTTCTTT
CASSEGGQNTEAFF
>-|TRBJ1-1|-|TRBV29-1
TGCAGCGTTGGCCGGGCAGGGGTCACTGAAGCTTTCTTT
CSVGRAGVTEAFF
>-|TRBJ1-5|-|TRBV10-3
TGTGCCATCAGTGAAACCACGGTCAGGCAGCCCCAGCATTTT
CAISETTVRQPQHF
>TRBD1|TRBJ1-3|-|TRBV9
TGTGCCAGCAGCGTAGGGGACAGGGCTCCTGGAAACACCATATATTTT
CASSVGDRAPGNTIYF
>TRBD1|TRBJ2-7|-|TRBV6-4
TGTGCCAGCAGTGTTCCGCTGACAGGGATTCCCTCCTACGAGCAGTACTTC
CASSVPLTGIPSYEQYF
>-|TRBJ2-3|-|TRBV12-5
TGTGCTAGTGGTTTTGGAGAGTTCGAGGATACGCAGTATTTT
CASGFGEFEDTQYF
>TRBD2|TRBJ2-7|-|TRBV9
TGTGCCAGCAGCGTAGTCCTAGCGGGGATCTACGAGCAGTACTTC
CASSVVLAGIYEQYF
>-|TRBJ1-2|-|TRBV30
TGTGCCTGGGGGAGGGAGGTGGACTATGGCTACACCTTC
CAWGREVDYGYTF
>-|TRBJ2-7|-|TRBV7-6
TGTGCCAGCAGCTTATTGGCAGGGGATTACGAGCAGTACTTC
CASSLLAGDYEQYF
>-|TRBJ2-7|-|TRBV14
TGTGCCAGCAGCGGACGAACTCGGGATACCTTCTACGAGCAGTACTTC
CASSGRTRDTFYEQYF
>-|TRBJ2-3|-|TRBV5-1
TGCGCCAGCAGCTTGGGAGATACGCAGTATTTT
CASSLGDTQYF
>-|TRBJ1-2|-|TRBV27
TGTGCCAGCAGTTTATCGAGGGGAAACTATGGCTACACCTTC
CASSLSRGNYGYTF
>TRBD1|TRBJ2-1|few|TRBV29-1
TGCAGCGTTGTCGGTGGGACAGGGGGTTCTGGGGAGTTCTTC
CSVVGGTGGSGEFF
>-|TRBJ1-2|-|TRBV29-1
TGCAGCGTTGAAGAGGGGGCCTATGGCTACACCTTC
CSVEEGAYGYTF
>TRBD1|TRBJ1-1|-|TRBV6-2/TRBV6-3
TGTGCCAGCAGTTACTGGACAGGCGGTATGGACACTGAAGCTTTCTTT
CASSYWTGGMDTEAFF
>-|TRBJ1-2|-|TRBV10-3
TGTGCCATCAGTGATGACACACGGGCAGAAACTAACTATGGCTACACCTTC
CAISDDTRAETNYGYTF
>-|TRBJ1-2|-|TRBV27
TGTGCCAGCAGCCACCTAGGGGAAGATGGCTACACCTTC
CASSHLGEDGYTF
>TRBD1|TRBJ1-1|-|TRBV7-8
TGTGCCAGCAGCCCGCGGCAACAGGGGGCGTCGGTGAACACTGAAGCTTTCTTT
CASSPRQQGASVNTEAFF
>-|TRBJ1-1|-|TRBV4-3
TGCGCCAGCAGCCAGGATTACAGCAACTCGAACACTGAAGCTTTCTTT
CASSQDYSNSNTEAFF
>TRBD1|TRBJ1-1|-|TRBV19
TGTGCCAGTCATGACAGGGGGTTCAGGAACACTGAAGCTTTCTTT
CASHDRGFRNTEAFF
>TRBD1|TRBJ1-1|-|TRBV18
TGTGCCAGCTCCCTCTCCGGGACAGGGGGAGAAGAAGCTTTCTTT
CASSLSGTGGEEAFF
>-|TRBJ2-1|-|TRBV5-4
TGTGCCAGCAGCTTGATGGGGAGCCTTTACAATGAGCAGTTCTTC
CASSLMGSLYNEQFF
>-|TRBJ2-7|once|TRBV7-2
TGTGCCAGCAGCTTAGTCGGAGGGCCACCCAGCTCCTACGAGCAGTACTTC
CASSLVGGPPSSYEQYF
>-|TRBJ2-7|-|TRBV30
TGTGCCTGGAGTGCGGGAGATTCCTACGAGCAGTACTTC
CAWSAGDSYEQYF
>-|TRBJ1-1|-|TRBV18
TGTGCCAGCTCACCACGTGACAGATTGAACACTGAAGCTTTCTTT
CASSPRDRLNTEAFF
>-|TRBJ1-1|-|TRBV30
TGTGCCTGGAAGGTCGGCGTTGACACTGAAGCTTTCTTT
CAWKVGVDTEAFF
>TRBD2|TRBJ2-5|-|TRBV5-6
TGTGCCAGCAGCGGGGAACATACTAGCGGAGACCAAGAGACCCAGTACTTC
CASSGEHTSGDQETQYF
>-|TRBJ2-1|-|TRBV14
TGTGCCAGCGGGAATACTGTCTTCGGGGCCTACAATGAGCAGTTCTTC
CASGNTVFGAYNEQFF
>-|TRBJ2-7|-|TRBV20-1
TGCAGTGCCGAGAGAAACGAGCAGTACTTC
CSAERNEQYF
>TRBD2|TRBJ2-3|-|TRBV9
TGTGCCAGCAGCACCGGACTAGCAAGTGATACGCAGTATTTT
CASSTGLASDTQYF
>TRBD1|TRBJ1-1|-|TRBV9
TGTGCCAGCAGCGTGACAGGGTCGAGCACTGAAGCTTTCTTT
CASSVTGSSTEAFF
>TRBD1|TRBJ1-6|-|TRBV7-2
TGTGCCAGCAGCTTAGCGTGGCCAGGGGGCGCCTATAATTCACCCCTCCACTTT
CASSLAWPGGAYNSPLHF
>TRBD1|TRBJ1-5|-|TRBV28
TGTGCCAGCACCCCAGGGGGAGGTCAGCCCCAGCATTTT
CASTPGGGQPQHF
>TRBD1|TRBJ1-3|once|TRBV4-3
TGCGCCAGCAGCCAAGAGTACGGCAGGGGGCACACCATATATTTT
CASSQEYGRGHTIYF
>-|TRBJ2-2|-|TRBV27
TGTGCCAGCAGTTTATATCAGGGGAACGGGGAGCTGTTTTTT
CASSLYQGNGELFF
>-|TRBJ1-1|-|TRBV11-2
TGTGCCAGCAGCTTAGATTACGTCAGTGAAGCTTTCTTT
CASSLDYVSEAFF
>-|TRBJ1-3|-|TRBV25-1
TGTGCCAGCAGCGCTATACAGGGAAACACCATATATTTT
CASSAIQGNTIYF
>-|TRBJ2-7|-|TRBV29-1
TGCAGCGTTGAAGATCCGGGGGTACGGCAGTACTTC
CSVEDPGVRQYF
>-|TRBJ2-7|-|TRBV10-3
TGTGCCATCAGTGAGGTAGGGACAAACTACGAGCAGTACTTC
CAISEVGTNYEQYF
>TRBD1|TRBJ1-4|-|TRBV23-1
TGCGCCAGCAGTCAGATGGCAGGGGGAGATACAACTAATGAAAAACTGTTTTTT
CASSQMAGGDTTNEKLFF
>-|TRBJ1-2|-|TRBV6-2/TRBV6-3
TGTGCCAGCAGCTCGGACAGAGAGAGAAGTTCAGGCTATGGCTACACCTTC
CASSSDRERSSGYGYTF
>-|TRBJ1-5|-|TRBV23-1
TGCGCCAGCAGTCAATCTTGGGGACGCAAAAATCAGCCCCAGCATTTT
CASSQSWGRKNQPQHF
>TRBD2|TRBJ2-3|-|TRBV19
TGTGCCACCCGCTTTACGGCCGGGGGGACAGATACGCAGTATTTT
CATRFTAGGTDTQYF
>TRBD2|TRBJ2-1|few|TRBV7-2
TGTGCCAGCAGCCTGGCGCCGGGCGGGGGATACAATGAGCAGTTCTTC
CASSLAPGGGYNEQFF
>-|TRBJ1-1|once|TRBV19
TGTGCCAGTAACCAAGGGGAGTACAGCGGAGAACCAAACACTGAAGCTTTCTTT
CASNQGEYSGEPNTEAFF
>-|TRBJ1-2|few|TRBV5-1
TGCGCCAGCAGCTTGGCCTTGGAAATCGGCGGCTACACCTTC
CASSLALEIGGYTF
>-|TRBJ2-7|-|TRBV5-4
TGTGCCAGCAGCCCGGGGGACACCGGACTTAGCTCCTACGAGCAGTACTTC
CASSPGDTGLSSYEQYF
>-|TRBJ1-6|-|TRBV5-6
TGTGCCAGCAGCTTGGCCTCTTCACGTCCGGACTATAATTCACCCCTCCACTTT
CASSLASSRPDYNSPLHF